This T cell receptor beta chain is drawn from a study of T cells in Graves' hyperthyroidism and ophthalmopathy. As for the study in general: Any treatment followed the collection of peripheral blood at initial diagnosis.

V dropped 5 bases and J dropped 6; count of bases not matched to a gene: 8. The germline CDR1 and CDR2 sequences are MDHEN and SYDVKM. The CDR3 sequence is 15 residues long. Hyperthyroidism, newly diagnosed and lasting under 2 months, affected patients aged 18 to 65. The source of the PBMCs was approximately 10 ml of fresh peripheral blood. Amplification targeted TCR beta CDR3 regions from RNA transcripts. TCR CDR3 regions were first amplified by RT-PCR with HTBI primers. TCRdb recomputed calls from the multiplex PCR reads with MiXCR, one row per CDR3 protein. The sample records 150,000 or so distinct CDR3 sequences, approximately 24% being singletons.

The TCR comes from a woman between 50 and 59 years old with Graves' hyperthyroidism that later progressed to Graves' ophthalmopathy. The J gene is TRBJ1-2, the V gene TRBV28, with 11 bases identical to TRBD1. Sequenced input: blood. CDR3 protein: CASSHPGQGENGYTF. CDR3 coding DNA: TGTGCCAGCAGTCATCCGGGACAGGGGGAGAATGGCTACACCTTC.